Each of the 25 T cell receptor beta chains below was sequenced from the same sample in a study of OX40 agonist ivuxolimab in advanced cancers. Profiling relied on immunoSEQ multiplex PCR, and the TCRdb table lists in-frame clones only, not all of them. The data hold almost 35,000 clones, with approximately 80% observed a single time. Sequencing was performed on CD4+ or CD8+ T cells sorted from blood, taken in a trial of the OX40 agonist ivuxolimab. The receptors originated from an adult with an advanced solid tumor such as melanoma, head and neck, liver or kidney cancer.

The chain has TRBV7-2 and TRBJ1-5; D call uncertain. CDR1 is SGHTA and CDR2 is FQGNSA in the germline V gene. Trimming removed 1 base from V and 1 base from J, with 2 bases in between. CDR3 length: 13 amino acids. The CDR3 DNA sequence: TGTGCCAGCAGCTTAGACAGCAATCAGCCCCAGCATTTT. This codes for CASSLDSNQPQHF.

The rearrangement uses TRBV29-1 and TRBJ1-1; the D gene is possibly TRBD1 (5 bases). The CDR3 extends over 12 amino acids. Germline assignment: CDR1 SQVTM and CDR2 ANQGSEA. The ends were cut back, 4 bases at V and 2 bases at J, with 8 bases in the middle. CDR3 in DNA: TGCAGCGTTGGGGGGGACAACACTGAAGCTTTCTTT. Encoded protein: CSVGGDNTEAFF. Full variable domain (rest looked up from reference TRBV29-1 and TRBJ1-1): SAVISQKPSRDICQRGTSLTIQCQVDSQVTMMFWYRQQPGQSLTLIATANQGSEATYESGFVIDKFPISRPNLTFSTLTVSNMSPEDSSIYLCSVGGDNTEAFFGQGTRLTVV.

V usage is TRBV6-6 and J usage is TRBJ2-7; D gene unclear. The V gene lost 7 bases and the J gene lost 3 bases, with 19 bases spanning the gap. The CDR3 loop spans 15 amino acids. The germline V gene has CDR1 MNHNY and CDR2 SVGAGI (reference sequence). The CDR3 loop reads CASTIRAGAVYEQYF. In DNA, the CDR3 is TGTGCCAGCACTATACGGGCAGGCGCTGTCTACGAGCAGTACTTC.

The chain employs TRBV7-6 and TRBJ2-1; 15 bases map to TRBD2. This CDR3 spans 17 amino acids. V lost 8 bases to trimming and J lost 5 bases; unmatched junction nucleotides: 10. Germline V gives CDR1 SGHVS, CDR2 FNYEAQ. CDR3 loop: CASGLAGGAGSHNEQFF. CDR3 nucleotides: TGTGCCAGCGGACTAGCGGGAGGGGCCGGTTCCCACAATGAGCAGTTCTTC.

This chain uses TRBV19 with TRBJ1-3; TRBD1 matches 8 bases. The trim removed 0 bases at V and 6 bases at J, leaving 4 bases unmatched. There are 15 residues in the CDR3. CDR1 and CDR2 from the germline V gene are LNHDA and SQIVND (reference sequence). This CDR3 reads CASSIDLDRENTIYF. In DNA, the CDR3 is TGTGCCAGTAGTATAGATCTGGACAGGGAAAACACCATATATTTT.

This clone was counted once. V and J are TRBV5-1 and TRBJ2-3, with D possibly being TRBD1 (5 bases). Per germline, CDR1 SGHRS and CDR2 YFSETQ. The CDR3 is 14 amino acids. The V end was cut by 0 bases, the J end by 7 bases, with 12 bases between. CDR3 nucleotides: TGCGCCAGCAGCTTGGGACAGTCCGGAAATACGCAGTATTTT. Its protein product is CASSLGQSGNTQYF.

This chain uses TRBV5-4 with TRBJ1-2, with a tentative D call TRBD1 (5 bases). Trimming left V 2 bases short and J 8 bases short, with 10 bases between. CDR3 length: 12 amino acids. Germline-derived CDR1 and CDR2 are SGHNT and YYREEE (reference sequence). The CDR3 DNA follows: TGTGCCAGCAGCTTCAGGGAGGGAGGCTACACCTTC. Its translation is CASSFREGGYTF.

This chain connects TRBV27 to TRBJ1-5; D ambiguous. Trimming removed 1 base from V and 6 bases from J, with 13 bases in between. The CDR3 consists of 15 residues. From germline, CDR1 is MNHEY and CDR2 SMNVEV (reference sequence). CDR3 protein: CASSLLPVVAQPQHF. The CDR3 region has the DNA TGTGCCAGCAGTTTATTACCAGTAGTCGCTCAGCCCCAGCATTTT.

The chain uses TRBV6-5 and TRBJ1-2; 7 bases match TRBD1. The CDR3 runs 16 residues. Germline CDR1 and CDR2: MNHEY and SVGAGI. J gave up 3 bases and V 1 base, and 8 bases lay outside the gene matches. The CDR3 nucleotides read TGTGCCAGCAGTTACTTCCTAAGGGGGCGCGACTATGGCTACACCTTC. It codes for CASSYFLRGRDYGYTF.

The chain uses TRBV4-2 and TRBJ1-2, with a tentative D call TRBD1 (5 bases). Germline V gives CDR1 LGHNA, CDR2 YNFKEQ. This CDR3 comprises 14 residues. Trimming removed 4 bases from V and 4 bases from J, with 13 bases in between. The CDR3 here is CASSRVGEGYGYTF. CDR3 DNA: TGTGCCAGCAGCCGAGTGGGGGAAGGCTATGGCTACACCTTC.

The chain carries TRBV9 and TRBJ2-2, with 9 bases fitting TRBD2. V shed 4 bases and J 4 bases; nucleotides not matched to a gene: 8. The germline V gene has CDR1 SGDLS and CDR2 YYNGEE. This CDR3 contains 16 residues. The CDR3 sequence is CASSRTSDGSTGELFF. The CDR3 DNA is TGTGCCAGCAGCAGGACTAGCGATGGTAGCACCGGGGAGCTGTTTTTT.

The rearrangement uses TRBV6-6 and TRBJ1-4; no firm D call. Deletions cut 6 bases from V and 12 bases from J, with 11 bases between. Germline V CDR1 and CDR2: MNHNY, SVGAGI (reference sequence). The CDR3 totals 11 residues. CDR3 sequence reads: CASSPTRELFF. The DNA for the CDR3 is TGTGCCAGCAGCCCGACAAGGGAACTGTTTTTT.

The V call is TRBV18, the J call TRBJ1-3; D unresolved. The CDR3 length is 17 residues. The germline V gene has CDR1 KGHSH and CDR2 LQKENI. Trimming took 5 bases from V and 4 from J, leaving 21 bases between them. The CDR3 loop is CASSASGNTFSGNTIYF. The DNA for the CDR3 is TGTGCCAGCTCAGCCTCCGGGAACACGTTCTCCGGAAACACCATATATTTT. Complete variable domain (other parts from reference TRBV18 and TRBJ1-3): NAGVMQNPRHLVRRRGQEARLRCSPMKGHSHVYWYRQLPEEGLKFMVYLQKENIIDESGMPKERFSAEFPKEGPSILRIQQVVRGDSAAYFCASSASGNTFSGNTIYFGEGSWLTVV.

V usage is TRBV7-2 and J usage is TRBJ2-1; D gene ambiguous. CDR1 SGHTA and CDR2 FQGNSA come from the germline V gene. The CDR3 is 16 residues long. Trimming removed 2 bases from V and 2 bases from J, with 13 bases in between. CDR3 in amino acids: CASSLWATPTYNEQFF. DNA of the CDR3: TGTGCCAGCAGCTTATGGGCGACACCAACCTACAATGAGCAGTTCTTC.

This clone was seen a single time. This chain uses TRBV2 with TRBJ2-1, with D uncertain. V was clipped by 6 bases and J by 7 bases, with 7 bases between them. This CDR3 is 11 amino acids long. Germline CDR1 SNHLY, CDR2 FYNNEI. DNA for the CDR3: TGTGCCAGCAGGGTTTGGAATGAGCAGTTCTTC. Its translation: CASRVWNEQFF. The full variable domain, rest sourced from reference TRBV2 and TRBJ2-1, is EPEVTQTPSHQVTQMGQEVILRCVPISNHLYFYWYRQILGQKVEFLVSFYNNEISEKSEIFDDQFSVERPDGSNFTLKIRSTKLEDSAMYFCASRVWNEQFFGPGTRLTVL.

The chain recombines TRBV5-4 with TRBJ1-1; a weak D match, TRBD1 (5 bases). The CDR3 runs to 17 residues. Deletions cut 0 bases from V and 5 bases from J, with 20 bases between. The V gene's germline CDR1 is SGHNT and CDR2 YYREEE (reference sequence). DNA of the CDR3: TGTGCCAGCAGCTTGGGTTCCGGGACCGGTGGCCGGACTGAAGCTTTCTTT. It specifies CASSLGSGTGGRTEAFF.

This chain joins TRBV2 and TRBJ2-1; 8 nucleotides line up with TRBD2. V lost 6 bases to trimming and J lost 6 bases; unmatched junction nucleotides: 13. The CDR3 is made up of 16 amino acids. Germline V gene data show CDR1 as SNHLY and CDR2 as FYNNEI. CDR3 sequence: CASRPAGAGALNEQFF. Written as DNA, the CDR3 is TGTGCCAGCAGGCCAGCGGGAGCGGGAGCCCTCAATGAGCAGTTCTTC.

The rearrangement uses TRBV7-2 and TRBJ1-4; D might be TRBD1 (5 bases). The CDR3 totals 12 residues. CDR1 SGHTA and CDR2 FQGNSA come from the germline V gene. With 5 bases removed from V and 8 bases from J, the gap between germline ends came to 9 bases. The chain's CDR3 is CASSQGSEKLFF. CDR3 DNA sequence: TGTGCCAGCAGCCAGGGATCAGAAAAACTGTTTTTT.

J is TRBJ2-3 and V is TRBV11-3; D ambiguous. The CDR3 sequence is 15 residues long. The V gene lost 0 bases and the J gene lost 0 bases, with 7 bases spanning the gap. Germline CDR1 reads SGHNT; CDR2 reads YENEEA. In nucleotides, the CDR3 is TGTGCCAGCAGCTTAGACGGGTGGAGCACAGATACGCAGTATTTT. Amino acid sequence: CASSLDGWSTDTQYF. The full variable domain, in which reference TRBV11-3 and TRBJ2-3 provide the parts outside the CDR3, is EAGVVQSPRYKIIEKKQPVAFWCNPISGHNTLYWYLQNLGQGPELLIRYENEEAVDDSQLPKDRFSAERLKGVDSTLKIQPAELGDSAVYLCASSLDGWSTDTQYFGPGTRLTVL.

This sequence joins TRBV18 and TRBJ1-5; no clear D gene. Germline values: CDR1 KGHSH, CDR2 LQKENI. V lost 6 bases and J 1 base, leaving 7 bases between the germline ends. The CDR3 runs 13 residues. DNA of the CDR3: TGTGCCAGCTCGCGAACAAGCAATCAGCCCCAGCATTTT. As protein: CASSRTSNQPQHF.

The chain combines TRBV28 with TRBJ2-7; TRBD1 agrees at 7 bases. The germline gives CDR1 MDHEN, CDR2 SYDVKM. CDR3 length: 15 amino acids. After removal of 4 bases from V and 7 bases from J, the junction contained 13 bases not matched to a gene. The CDR3 region is CASSSAGGTNREQYF. The CDR3 DNA follows: TGTGCCAGCAGTTCCGCAGGGGGAACTAATCGAGAGCAGTACTTC.

This sequence joins TRBV28 and TRBJ2-2, with no clear D. Germline lookup yields CDR1 MDHEN and CDR2 SYDVKM. The CDR3 sequence is 14 residues long. V was pared by 3 bases and J by 0 bases, with 5 bases between. CDR3: CASSFLANTGELFF. In nucleotides, the CDR3 is TGTGCCAGCAGTTTTCTGGCGAACACCGGGGAGCTGTTTTTT.

The chain is built from TRBV11-2 and TRBJ2-7, with D perhaps TRBD1 (7 bases). The V gene lost 1 base and the J gene lost 2 bases, with 12 bases spanning the gap. The CDR3 has 15 amino acids. Germline V gene sequence: CDR1 SGHAT, CDR2 FQNNGV. The CDR3 spells CASSLGGDRAYEQYF. DNA for the CDR3: TGTGCCAGCAGCTTAGGCGGGGACAGAGCCTACGAGCAGTACTTC.

This chain uses TRBV6-5 with TRBJ2-2, with D perhaps TRBD1 or TRBD2 (5 bases each). This CDR3 has 13 residues. Germline lookup yields CDR1 MNHEY and CDR2 SVGAGI. The V and J ends lost 2 bases and 5 bases respectively, with 6 bases between them. Here the CDR3 reads CASSYGGTGELFF. CDR3 DNA: TGTGCCAGCAGTTACGGGGGAACCGGGGAGCTGTTTTTT.

V usage is TRBV7-2 and J usage is TRBJ2-7; D is perhaps TRBD2 (5 bases). CDR1 and CDR2 from the germline V gene are SGHTA and FQGNSA. The CDR3 loop spans 16 amino acids. Between the trimmed V and J ends, which lost 5 bases and 6 bases, there was a span of 23 bases. The CDR3 DNA reads as TGTGCCAGCAGCCCGAGGGCGAGTCCCGGGCCCTCCGAGCAGTACTTC. The encoded protein is CASSPRASPGPSEQYF.